This TCR beta chain was recovered during a study of blood T cell repertoires in COVID-19. About the research overall: Sites across the United States, Italy and Spain contributed samples from acute and convalescent COVID-19. PBMCs, B-cell-depleted T cells, or T cells provided the cDNA or gDNA that made up the material.

There are 17 residues in the CDR3. CDR1 LNHNV and CDR2 YYDKDF come from the germline V gene (reference sequence). V was pared by 1 base and J by 3 bases, with 10 bases of the junction left unmatched. Original handling: Nucleated cell counts were estimated from reference gene primer amplification. The method was immunoSEQ multiplex PCR; TCRdb's version includes in-frame clones alone and lacks a portion of them. That table supplies the V and J calls and clone size; D and trimming were determined from the DNA. The sample has around 370,000 clones; about 93% are singletons. This clone was counted a single time.

This rearrangement joins TRBV15 to TRBJ2-3, with 7 bases fitting TRBD2. Sequencing was done on a sample of peripheral blood. This TCR came from a woman between 18 and 30 years old who had recovered from COVID-19. CDR3 residues: CATSRVKAGALTDTQYF. In DNA, the CDR3 is TGTGCCACCAGCAGAGTAAAGGCGGGAGCTCTGACAGATACGCAGTATTTT.